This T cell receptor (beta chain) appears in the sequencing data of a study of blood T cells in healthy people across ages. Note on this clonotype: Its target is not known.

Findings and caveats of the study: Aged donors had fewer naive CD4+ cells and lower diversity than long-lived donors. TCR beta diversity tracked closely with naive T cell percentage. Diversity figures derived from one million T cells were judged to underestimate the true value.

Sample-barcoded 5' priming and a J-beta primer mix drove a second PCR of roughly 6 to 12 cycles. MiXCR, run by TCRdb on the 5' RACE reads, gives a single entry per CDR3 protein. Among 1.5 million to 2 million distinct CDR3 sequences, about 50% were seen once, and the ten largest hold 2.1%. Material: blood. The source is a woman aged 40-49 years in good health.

CDR3 protein: CASSVSGQPNTEAFF. For the CDR3, the DNA is TGTGCCAGCAGCGTAAGTGGGCAGCCGAACACTGAAGCTTTCTTT. The chain joins TRBV9 to TRBJ1-1; D is uncertain. Trimming shortened V by 1 base and J by 1 base, and 11 bases separated the two germline ends. This CDR3 region has 15 residues. CDR1 and CDR2 (germline): SGDLS, YYNGEE.